Detailed here is one T cell receptor (beta chain). The V gene's germline CDR1 is SGHDT and CDR2 YYEEEE. V lost 2 bases, J lost 3 bases, and 7 bases stayed unmatched. CDR3 length: 16 amino acids. Only in-frame clones appear in the TCRdb table, and some are missing; sequencing was by immunoSEQ multiplex PCR. The sample yields tens of thousands of clones, around three quarters seen once. This sample was included in a study of blood T cell repertoires in COVID-19. Study-wide context: The United States, Italy and Spain were the sources of the acute and convalescent COVID-19 samples.

The chain has TRBV5-6 and TRBJ2-1; 8 bases match TRBD2. The TCR was taken from a woman of 80 years or more with active or convalescent COVID-19. The material sequenced was peripheral blood. CDR3 bases: TGTGCCAGCAGCTTTTCTATACTAGCGGACTACAATGAGCAGTTCTTC. Translating it yields CASSFSILADYNEQFF.